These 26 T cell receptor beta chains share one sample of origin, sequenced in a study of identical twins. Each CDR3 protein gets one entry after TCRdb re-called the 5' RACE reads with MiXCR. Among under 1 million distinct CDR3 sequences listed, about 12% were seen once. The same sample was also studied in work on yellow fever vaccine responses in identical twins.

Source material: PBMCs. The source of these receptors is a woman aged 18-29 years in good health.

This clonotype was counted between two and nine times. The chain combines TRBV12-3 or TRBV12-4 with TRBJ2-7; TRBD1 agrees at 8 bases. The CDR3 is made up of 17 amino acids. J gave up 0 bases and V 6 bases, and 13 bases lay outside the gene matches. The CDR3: CASSHARTGTSSYEQYF. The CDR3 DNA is TGTGCCAGCAGCCACGCCCGGACAGGGACAAGCTCCTACGAGCAGTACTTC.

The CDR3 bases are TGTGCCAGCAGTTACTCGAAAGCCATGAACACTGAAGCTTTCTTT. As protein: CASSYSKAMNTEAFF. The chain employs TRBV6-5 and TRBJ1-1; no clear D. Germline loops: CDR1 MNHEY, CDR2 SVGAGI. V shed 0 bases and J shed 0 bases, with 8 bases lying between them. The CDR3 covers 15 residues.

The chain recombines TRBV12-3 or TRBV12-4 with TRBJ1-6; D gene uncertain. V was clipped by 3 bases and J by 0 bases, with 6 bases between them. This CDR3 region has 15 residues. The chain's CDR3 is CASSFASSYNSPLHF. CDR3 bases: TGTGCCAGCAGTTTTGCCAGCTCCTATAATTCACCCCTCCACTTT.

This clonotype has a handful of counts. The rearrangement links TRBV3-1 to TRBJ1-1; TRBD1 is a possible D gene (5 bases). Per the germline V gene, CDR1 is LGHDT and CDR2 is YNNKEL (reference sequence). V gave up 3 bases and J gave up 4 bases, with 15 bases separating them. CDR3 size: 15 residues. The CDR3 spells CASSQTSGARTEAFF. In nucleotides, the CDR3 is TGTGCCAGCAGCCAGACCTCCGGGGCCCGCACTGAAGCTTTCTTT.

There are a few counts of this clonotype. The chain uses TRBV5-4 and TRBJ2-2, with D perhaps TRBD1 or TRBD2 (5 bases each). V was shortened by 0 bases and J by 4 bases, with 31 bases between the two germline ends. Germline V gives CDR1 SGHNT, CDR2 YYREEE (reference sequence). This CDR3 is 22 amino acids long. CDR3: CASSLASNLQFVQRGTTGELFF. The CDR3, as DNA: TGTGCCAGCAGCTTGGCCTCAAACCTACAATTTGTGCAAAGAGGGACCACCGGGGAGCTGTTTTTT.

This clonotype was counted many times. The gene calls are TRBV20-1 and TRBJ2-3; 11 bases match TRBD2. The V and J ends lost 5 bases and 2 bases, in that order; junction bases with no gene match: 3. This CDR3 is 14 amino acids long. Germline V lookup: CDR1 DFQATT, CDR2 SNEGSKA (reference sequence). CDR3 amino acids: CSARTSGYTDTQYF. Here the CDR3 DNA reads TGCAGTGCTCGGACTAGCGGGTACACAGATACGCAGTATTTT.

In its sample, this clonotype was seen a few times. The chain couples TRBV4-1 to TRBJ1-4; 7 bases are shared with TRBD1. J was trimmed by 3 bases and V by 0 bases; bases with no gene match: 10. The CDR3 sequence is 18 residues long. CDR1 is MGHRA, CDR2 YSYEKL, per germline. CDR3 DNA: TGCGCCAGCAGCCAAGAATACAGGGGCGGCCGGCCTAATGAAAAACTGTTTTTT. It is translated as CASSQEYRGGRPNEKLFF.

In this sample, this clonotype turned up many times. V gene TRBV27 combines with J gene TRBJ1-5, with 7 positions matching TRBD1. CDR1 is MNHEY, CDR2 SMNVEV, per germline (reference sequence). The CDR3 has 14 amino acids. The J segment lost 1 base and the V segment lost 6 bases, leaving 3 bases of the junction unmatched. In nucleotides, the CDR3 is TGTGCCAGCAGCGACAGGGTGAGCAATCAGCCCCAGCATTTT. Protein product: CASSDRVSNQPQHF.

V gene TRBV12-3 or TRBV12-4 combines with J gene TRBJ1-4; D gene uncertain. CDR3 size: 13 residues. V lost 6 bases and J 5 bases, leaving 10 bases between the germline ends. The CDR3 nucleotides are TGTGCCAGCAGGACTTTTAAGAATGAAAAACTGTTTTTT. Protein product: CASRTFKNEKLFF.

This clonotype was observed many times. CDR3 sequence: CASSETGGGETQYF. CDR3 nucleotides: TGTGCCAGCAGCGAGACAGGGGGGGGAGAGACCCAGTACTTC. J is TRBJ2-5 and V is TRBV7-9; 9 bases agree with TRBD1. This CDR3 spans 14 amino acids. Germline V gene sequence: CDR1 SEHNR, CDR2 FQNEAQ (reference sequence). J was trimmed by 4 bases and V by 5 bases; bases with no gene match: 5.

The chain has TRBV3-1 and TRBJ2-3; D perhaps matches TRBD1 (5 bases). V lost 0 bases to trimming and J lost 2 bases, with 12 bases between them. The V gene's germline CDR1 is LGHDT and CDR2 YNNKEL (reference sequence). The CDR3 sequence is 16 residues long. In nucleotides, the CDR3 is TGTGCCAGCAGCCAAGATTTTACAGGAAACACAGATACGCAGTATTTT. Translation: CASSQDFTGNTDTQYF.

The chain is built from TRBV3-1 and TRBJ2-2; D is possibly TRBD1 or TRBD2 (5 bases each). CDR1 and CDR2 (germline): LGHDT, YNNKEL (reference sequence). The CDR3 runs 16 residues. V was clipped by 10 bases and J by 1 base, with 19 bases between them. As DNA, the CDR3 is TGTGCCACCCAGAGGACCGGGACCCTGAACACCGGGGAGCTGTTTTTT. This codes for CATQRTGTLNTGELFF.

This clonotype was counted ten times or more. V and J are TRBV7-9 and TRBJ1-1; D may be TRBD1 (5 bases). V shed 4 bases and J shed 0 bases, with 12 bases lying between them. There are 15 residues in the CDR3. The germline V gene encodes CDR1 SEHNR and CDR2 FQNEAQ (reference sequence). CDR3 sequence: CASSSHRFMNTEAFF. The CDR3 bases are TGTGCCAGCAGCTCGCACAGGTTCATGAACACTGAAGCTTTCTTT.

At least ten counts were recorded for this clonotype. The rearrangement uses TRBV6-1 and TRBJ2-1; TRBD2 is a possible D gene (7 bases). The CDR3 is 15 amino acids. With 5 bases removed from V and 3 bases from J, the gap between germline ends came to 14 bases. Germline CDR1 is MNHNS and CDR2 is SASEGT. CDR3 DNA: TGTGCCAGCAGTCTGATAGGGGGGGGCTACAATGAGCAGTTCTTC. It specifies CASSLIGGGYNEQFF.

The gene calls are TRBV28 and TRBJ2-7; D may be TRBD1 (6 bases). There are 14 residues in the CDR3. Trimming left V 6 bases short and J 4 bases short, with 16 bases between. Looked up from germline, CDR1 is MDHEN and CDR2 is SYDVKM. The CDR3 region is CASRFDRNNYEQYF. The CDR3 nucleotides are TGTGCCAGCAGATTCGACAGGAATAATTACGAGCAGTACTTC. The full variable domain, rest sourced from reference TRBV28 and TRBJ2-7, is DVKVTQSSRYLVKRTGEKVFLECVQDMDHENMFWYRQDPGLGLRLIYFSYDVKMKEKGDIPEGYSVSREKKERFSLILESASTNQTSMYLCASRFDRNNYEQYFGPGTRLTVT.

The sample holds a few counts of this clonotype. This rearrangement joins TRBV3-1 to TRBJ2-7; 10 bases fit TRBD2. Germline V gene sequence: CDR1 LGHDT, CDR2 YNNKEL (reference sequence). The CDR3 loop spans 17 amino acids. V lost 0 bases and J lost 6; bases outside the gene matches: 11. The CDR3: CASSQDPWASGSAEQYF. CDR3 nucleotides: TGTGCCAGCAGCCAAGACCCCTGGGCTAGCGGGAGTGCCGAGCAGTACTTC.

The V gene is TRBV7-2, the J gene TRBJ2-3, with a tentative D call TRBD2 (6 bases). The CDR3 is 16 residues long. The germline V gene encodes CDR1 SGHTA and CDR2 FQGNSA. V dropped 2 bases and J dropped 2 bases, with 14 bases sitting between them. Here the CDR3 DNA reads TGTGCCAGCAGCTTAACCTTCGCGGGAACCACAGATACGCAGTATTTT. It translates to CASSLTFAGTTDTQYF.

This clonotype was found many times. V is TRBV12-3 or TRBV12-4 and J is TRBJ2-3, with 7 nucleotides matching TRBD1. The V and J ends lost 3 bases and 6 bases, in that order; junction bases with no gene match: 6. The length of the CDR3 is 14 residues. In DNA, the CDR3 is TGTGCCAGCAGTTTGGGACAGACGTGGGATACGCAGTATTTT. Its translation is CASSLGQTWDTQYF.

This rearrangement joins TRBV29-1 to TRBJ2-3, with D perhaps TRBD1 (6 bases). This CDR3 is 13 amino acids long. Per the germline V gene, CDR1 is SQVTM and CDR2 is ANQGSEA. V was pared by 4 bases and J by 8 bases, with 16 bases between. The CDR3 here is CSVGWDARGTQYF. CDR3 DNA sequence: TGCAGCGTTGGATGGGACGCCAGGGGTACGCAGTATTTT.

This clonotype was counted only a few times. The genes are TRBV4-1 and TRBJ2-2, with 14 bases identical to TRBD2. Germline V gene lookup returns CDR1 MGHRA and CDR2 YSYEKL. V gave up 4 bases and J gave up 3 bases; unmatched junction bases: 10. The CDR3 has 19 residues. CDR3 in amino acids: CASSLRTSGGLADTGELFF. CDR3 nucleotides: TGCGCCAGCAGCCTCCGGACTAGCGGGGGGTTGGCGGACACCGGGGAGCTGTTTTTT.

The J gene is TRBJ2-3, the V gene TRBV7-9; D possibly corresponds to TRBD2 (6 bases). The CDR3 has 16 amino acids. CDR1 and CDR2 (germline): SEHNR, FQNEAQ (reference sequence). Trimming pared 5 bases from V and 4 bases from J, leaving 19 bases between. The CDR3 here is CASSPTSLGGSDTQYF. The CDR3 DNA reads TGTGCCAGCAGCCCTACTAGCTTAGGTGGTTCAGATACGCAGTATTTT.

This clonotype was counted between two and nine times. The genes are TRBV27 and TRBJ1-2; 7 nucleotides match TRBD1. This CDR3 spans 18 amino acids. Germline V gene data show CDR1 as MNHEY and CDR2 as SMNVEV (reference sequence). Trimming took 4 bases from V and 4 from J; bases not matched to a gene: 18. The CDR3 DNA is TGTGCCAGCAGTTCCCAAGGGGGCGAGGCGAGGGGATTCTATGGCTACACCTTC. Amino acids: CASSSQGGEARGFYGYTF.

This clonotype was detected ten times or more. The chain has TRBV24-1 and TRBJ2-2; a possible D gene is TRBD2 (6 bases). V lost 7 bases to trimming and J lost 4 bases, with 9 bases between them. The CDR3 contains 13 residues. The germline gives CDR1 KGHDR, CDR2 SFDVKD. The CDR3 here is CATREGSTGELFF. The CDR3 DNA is TGTGCCACCAGGGAGGGCTCCACCGGGGAGCTGTTTTTT.

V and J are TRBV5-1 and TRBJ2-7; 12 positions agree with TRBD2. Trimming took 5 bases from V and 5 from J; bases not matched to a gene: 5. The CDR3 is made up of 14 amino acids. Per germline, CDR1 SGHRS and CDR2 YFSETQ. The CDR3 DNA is TGCGCCAGCAGGTCGACTAGCGGGAGTAACGAGCAGTACTTC. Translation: CASRSTSGSNEQYF. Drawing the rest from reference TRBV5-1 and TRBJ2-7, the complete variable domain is KAGVTQTPRYLIKTRGQQVTLSCSPISGHRSVSWYQQTPGQGLQFLFEYFSETQRNKGNFPGRFSGRQFSNSRSEMNVSTLELGDSALYLCASRSTSGSNEQYFGPGTRLTVT.

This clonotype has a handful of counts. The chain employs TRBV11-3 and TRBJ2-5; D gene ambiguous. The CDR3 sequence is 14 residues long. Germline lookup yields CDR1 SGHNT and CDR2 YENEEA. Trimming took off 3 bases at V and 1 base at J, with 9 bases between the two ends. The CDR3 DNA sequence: TGTGCCAGCAGCTTTCTCAACACCCAAGAGACCCAGTACTTC. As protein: CASSFLNTQETQYF.

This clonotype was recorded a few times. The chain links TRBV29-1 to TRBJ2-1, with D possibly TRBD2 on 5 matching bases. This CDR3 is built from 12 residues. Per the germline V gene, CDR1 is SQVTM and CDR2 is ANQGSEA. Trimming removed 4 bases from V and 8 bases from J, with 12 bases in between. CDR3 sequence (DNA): TGCAGCGTTGGGGAGCTTCGGGATGAGCAGTTCTTC. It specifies CSVGELRDEQFF.